These 13 T cell receptor beta chains originate from one sample sequenced in a study of B cell selection in AIRE deficiency (dated by TCRdb to the late 2010s). For sorting, conventional CD4 T cells were defined as CD4+CD127+ cells. The library came from the immunoSEQ multiplex PCR assay. TCRdb holds this immuneACCESS table with in-frame rearrangements only. Some clones are missing; in checked studies, unresolved V genes explain under half, and the rest has no known cause. Within this sample are 20,000 to 30,000 clones, with roughly 95% of them counted one time only. The ten largest clonotypes hold approximately 0.17% of the sample. The sample taken for sequencing was CD4+CD127+ conventional T cells sorted from PBMCs. These receptors originate from a human donor in good health.

This clone has just a few counts. The gene calls are TRBV14 and TRBJ1-5; tentatively, D is TRBD1 (6 bases). The V end lost 1 base, the J end lost 5 bases, and 12 bases lay between the germline ends. This CDR3 has 15 residues. Germline V gene lookup returns CDR1 SGHDN and CDR2 FVKESK. CDR3 sequence (DNA): TGTGCCAGCAGCCAAGGGGGGGGCCAAGATCAGCCCCAGCATTTT. Protein sequence: CASSQGGGQDQPQHF.

This chain links TRBV5-6 with TRBJ2-1, with D perhaps TRBD2 (6 bases). Trimming took off 5 bases at V and 8 bases at J, with 11 bases between the two ends. CDR1 is SGHDT and CDR2 is YYEEEE in the germline V gene. CDR3 length: 12 amino acids. The CDR3 DNA is TGTGCCAGCAGTTTTGGAGGGGATGAGCAGTTCTTC. Encoded protein: CASSFGGDEQFF. Full variable domain (remainder filled in from reference TRBV5-6 and TRBJ2-1): DAGVTQSPTHLIKTRGQQVTLRCSPKSGHDTVSWYQQALGQGPQFIFQYYEEEERQRGNFPDRFSGHQFPNYSSELNVNALLLGDSALYLCASSFGGDEQFFGPGTRLTVL.

This sequence joins TRBV19 and TRBJ1-2; the D gene is possibly TRBD1 (5 bases). The CDR3 spans 14 residues. Trimming left V 4 bases short and J 2 bases short, with 11 bases between. The V gene's germline CDR1 is LNHDA and CDR2 SQIVND (reference sequence). The CDR3 DNA follows: TGTGCCAGTAGTAAGGGACGAGAAAACTATGGCTACACCTTC. Amino acids: CASSKGRENYGYTF. Filled out from reference TRBV19 and TRBJ1-2, the complete variable domain reads DGGITQSPKYLFRKEGQNVTLSCEQNLNHDAMYWYRQDPGQGLRLIYYSQIVNDFQKGDIAEGYSVSREKKESFPLTVTSAQKNPTAFYLCASSKGRENYGYTFGSGTRLTVV.

This chain uses TRBV28 with TRBJ1-1; TRBD1 might be the D (6 bases). V was pared by 3 bases and J by 11 bases, with 13 bases between. This CDR3 region has 12 residues. Germline CDR1 MDHEN, CDR2 SYDVKM. CDR3: CASSLRTDGAFF. The CDR3 DNA is TGTGCCAGCAGTTTGAGGACAGACGGTGCTTTCTTT.

The V and J genes are TRBV18 and TRBJ1-1; unclear D gene. The length of the CDR3 is 13 residues. V was cut by 5 bases and J by 5 bases, with 12 bases left in between. Germline V gives CDR1 KGHSH, CDR2 LQKENI. The CDR3: CASSSVDGTEAFF. The CDR3 nucleotides read TGTGCCAGCTCATCGGTAGATGGGACTGAAGCTTTCTTT.

The V gene is TRBV7-2, the J gene TRBJ2-5; 13 bases agree with TRBD2. The length of the CDR3 is 15 residues. The junction had 5 bases not matched to a gene; V was cut back by 5 bases and J by 5 bases. Germline V gene sequence: CDR1 SGHTA, CDR2 FQGNSA. The chain's CDR3 is CASSPRLAGGETQYF. The CDR3 bases are TGTGCCAGCAGCCCGCGACTAGCGGGGGGCGAGACCCAGTACTTC.

The chain uses TRBV29-1 and TRBJ2-7; TRBD2 agrees at 12 bases. Germline CDR1 SQVTM, CDR2 ANQGSEA. The V gene end was trimmed by 7 bases and the J gene end by 0 bases; junction bases not matched to a gene: 19. The CDR3 contains 19 residues. The CDR3, as DNA: TGCAGCGCCTGGACCCCAAAGACTAGCGGGGGCCCCCTCTCCTACGAGCAGTACTTC. Protein product: CSAWTPKTSGGPLSYEQYF.

The gene calls are TRBV19 and TRBJ1-5; D may be TRBD1 (6 bases). Per germline, CDR1 LNHDA and CDR2 SQIVND (reference sequence). The CDR3 sequence is 14 residues long. Trimming took 11 bases from V and 6 from J, leaving 20 bases between them. CDR3 coding DNA: TGTGCCGGAGGGGGGGATTGGCGGGGTCAGCCCCAGCATTTT. As protein: CAGGGDWRGQPQHF.

V is TRBV6-5 and J is TRBJ1-1; no firm D call. Germline V gene sequence: CDR1 MNHEY, CDR2 SVGAGI. The CDR3 has 13 residues. Trimming left V 5 bases short and J 6 bases short, with 13 bases between. The CDR3 nucleotides are TGTGCCAGCAGTCATCGGGAGGGCGCTGAAGCTTTCTTT. It specifies CASSHREGAEAFF.

In regard to this clone: The junction and the germline gene differ at one end; a read error may be behind it. J is TRBJ1-1 and V is TRBV5-1; 11 bases are shared with TRBD1. Germline V gene lookup returns CDR1 SGHRS and CDR2 YFSETQ. The CDR3 extends over 12 amino acids. CDR3 protein: CASSLAGTGGLF. The CDR3 DNA follows: TGCGCCAGCAGCTTGGCCGGGACAGGGGGACTCTTT.

The chain uses TRBV5-1 and TRBJ1-4; 7 positions agree with TRBD1. Germline loops: CDR1 SGHRS, CDR2 YFSETQ. The length of the CDR3 is 14 residues. With 2 bases clipped from V and 2 bases from J, the junction kept 0 bases outside the gene matches. For the CDR3, the DNA is TGCGCCAGCAGCTTACAGGGGACTAATGAAAAACTGTTTTTT. It is translated as CASSLQGTNEKLFF.

This clone was picked up one time. The rearrangement uses TRBV5-5 and TRBJ2-4; no definite D call. This CDR3 is 20 amino acids long. V lost 2 bases and J 0 bases, leaving 24 bases between the germline ends. Looked up from germline, CDR1 is SGHKS and CDR2 is YYEKEE (reference sequence). CDR3 amino acids: CASSFLPALFLSPAKNIQYF. The CDR3 DNA is TGTGCCAGCAGCTTCCTCCCGGCCCTCTTTCTTTCTCCAGCCAAAAACATTCAGTACTTC.

The chain recombines TRBV13 with TRBJ1-3; D uncertain. CDR1 is PRHDT and CDR2 is FYEKMQ in the germline V gene (reference sequence). The CDR3 has 17 residues. V dropped 2 bases and J dropped 0 bases, with 14 bases sitting between them. The CDR3 DNA follows: TGTGCCAGCAGCTTAAGATATCAGGTTCCCTCTGGAAACACCATATATTTT. Translation gives CASSLRYQVPSGNTIYF.